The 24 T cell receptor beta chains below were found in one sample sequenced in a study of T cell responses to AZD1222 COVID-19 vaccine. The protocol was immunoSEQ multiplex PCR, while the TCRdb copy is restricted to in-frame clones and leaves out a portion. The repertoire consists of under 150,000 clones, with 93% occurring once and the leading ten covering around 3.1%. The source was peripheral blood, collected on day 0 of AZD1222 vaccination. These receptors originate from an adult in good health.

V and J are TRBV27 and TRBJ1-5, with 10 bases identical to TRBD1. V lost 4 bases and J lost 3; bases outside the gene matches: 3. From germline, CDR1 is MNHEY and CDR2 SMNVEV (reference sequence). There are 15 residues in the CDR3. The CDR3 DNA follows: TGTGCCAGCAGTTCCGGGACAGGGGCCAATCAGCCCCAGCATTTT. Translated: CASSSGTGANQPQHF.

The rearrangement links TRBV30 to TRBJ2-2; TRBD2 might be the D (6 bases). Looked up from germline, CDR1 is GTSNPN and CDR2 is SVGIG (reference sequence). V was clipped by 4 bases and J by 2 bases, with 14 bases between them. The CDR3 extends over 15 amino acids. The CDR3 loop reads CAWILSGTNTGELFF. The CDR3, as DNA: TGTGCCTGGATCTTATCCGGGACTAACACCGGGGAGCTGTTTTTT.

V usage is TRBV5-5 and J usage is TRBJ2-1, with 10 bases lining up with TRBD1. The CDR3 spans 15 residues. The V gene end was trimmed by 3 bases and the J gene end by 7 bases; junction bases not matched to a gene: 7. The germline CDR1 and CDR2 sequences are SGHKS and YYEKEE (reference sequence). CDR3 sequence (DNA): TGTGCCAGCAGCTGGGGACAGGGGATCCTAAATGAGCAGTTCTTC. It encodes CASSWGQGILNEQFF.

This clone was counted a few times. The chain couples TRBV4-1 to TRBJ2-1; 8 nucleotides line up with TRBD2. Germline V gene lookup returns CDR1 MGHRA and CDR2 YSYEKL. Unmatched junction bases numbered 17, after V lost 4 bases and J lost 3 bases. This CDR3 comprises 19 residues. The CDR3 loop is CASSPSRPGGSGYYNEQFF. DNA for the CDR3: TGCGCCAGCAGCCCGTCCCGACCGGGGGGGAGCGGGTACTACAATGAGCAGTTCTTC.

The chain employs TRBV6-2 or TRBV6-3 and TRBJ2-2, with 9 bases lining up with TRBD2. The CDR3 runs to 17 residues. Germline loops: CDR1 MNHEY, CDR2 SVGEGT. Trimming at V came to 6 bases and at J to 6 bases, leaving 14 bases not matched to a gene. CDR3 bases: TGTGCCAGCAGCATGATGAGGGGACTAGCTATGCCCGGGGAGCTGTTTTTT. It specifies CASSMMRGLAMPGELFF.

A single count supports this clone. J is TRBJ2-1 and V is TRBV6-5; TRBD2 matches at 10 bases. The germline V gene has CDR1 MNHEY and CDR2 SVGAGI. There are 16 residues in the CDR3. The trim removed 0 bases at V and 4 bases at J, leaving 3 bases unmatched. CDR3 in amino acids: CASSYSRTSGYNEQFF. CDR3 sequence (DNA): TGTGCCAGCAGTTACTCGCGGACTAGCGGATACAATGAGCAGTTCTTC.

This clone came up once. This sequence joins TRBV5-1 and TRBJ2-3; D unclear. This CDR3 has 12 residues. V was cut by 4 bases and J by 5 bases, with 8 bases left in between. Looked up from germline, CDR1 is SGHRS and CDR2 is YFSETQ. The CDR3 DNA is TGCGCCAGCAGCCCTGTAGAAGATACGCAGTATTTT. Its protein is CASSPVEDTQYF.

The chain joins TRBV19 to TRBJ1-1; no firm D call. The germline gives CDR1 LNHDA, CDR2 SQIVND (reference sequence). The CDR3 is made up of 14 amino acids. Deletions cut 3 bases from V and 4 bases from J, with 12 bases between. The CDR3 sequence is CASSIVEVGTEAFF. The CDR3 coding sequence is TGTGCCAGTAGTATTGTGGAGGTAGGCACTGAAGCTTTCTTT.

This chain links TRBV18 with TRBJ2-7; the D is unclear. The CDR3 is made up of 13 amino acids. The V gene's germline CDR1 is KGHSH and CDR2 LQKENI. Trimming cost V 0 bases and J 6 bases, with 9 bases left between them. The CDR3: CASSPPRKGEQYF. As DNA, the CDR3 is TGTGCCAGCTCACCACCACGCAAAGGCGAGCAGTACTTC.

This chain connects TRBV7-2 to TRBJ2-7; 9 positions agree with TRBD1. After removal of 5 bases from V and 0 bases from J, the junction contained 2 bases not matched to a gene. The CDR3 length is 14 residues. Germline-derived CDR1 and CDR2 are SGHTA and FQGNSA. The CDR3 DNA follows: TGTGCCAGCAGCGAGGGACAGGGCTCCTACGAGCAGTACTTC. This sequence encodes CASSEGQGSYEQYF.

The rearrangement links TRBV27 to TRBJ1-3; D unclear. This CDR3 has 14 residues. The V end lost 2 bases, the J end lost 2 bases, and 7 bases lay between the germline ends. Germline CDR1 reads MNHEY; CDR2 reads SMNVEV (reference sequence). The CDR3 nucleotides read TGTGCCAGCAGTTTAGGTGTGACTGGAAACACCATATATTTT. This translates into CASSLGVTGNTIYF.

CDR3 amino acids: CASSWGNEQFF. The CDR3 DNA reads TGTGCCAGCAGTTGGGGGAATGAGCAGTTCTTC. This chain joins TRBV28 and TRBJ2-1, with D possibly being TRBD1 or TRBD2 (5 bases each). The germline V gene encodes CDR1 MDHEN and CDR2 SYDVKM. V dropped 4 bases and J dropped 7 bases, with 5 bases sitting between them. The CDR3 covers 11 residues.

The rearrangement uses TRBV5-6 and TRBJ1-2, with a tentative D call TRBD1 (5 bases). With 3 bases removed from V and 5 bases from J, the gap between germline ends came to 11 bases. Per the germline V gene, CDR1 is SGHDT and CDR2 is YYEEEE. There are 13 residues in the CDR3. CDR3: CASSSDSIYGYTF. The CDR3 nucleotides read TGTGCCAGCAGCTCTGACAGTATTTATGGCTACACCTTC.

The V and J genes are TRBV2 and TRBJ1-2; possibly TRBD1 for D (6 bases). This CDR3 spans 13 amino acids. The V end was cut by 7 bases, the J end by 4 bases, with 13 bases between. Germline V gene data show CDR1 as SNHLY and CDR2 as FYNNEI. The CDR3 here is CASTGRGVYGYTF. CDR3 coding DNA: TGTGCCAGCACCGGGAGGGGGGTCTATGGCTACACCTTC.

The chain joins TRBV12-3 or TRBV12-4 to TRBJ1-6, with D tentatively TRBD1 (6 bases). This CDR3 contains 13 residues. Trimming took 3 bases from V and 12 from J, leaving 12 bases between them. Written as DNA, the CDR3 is TGTGCCAGCAGTTTCGGGGGGCGGGGACCCCTCCACTTT. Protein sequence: CASSFGGRGPLHF.

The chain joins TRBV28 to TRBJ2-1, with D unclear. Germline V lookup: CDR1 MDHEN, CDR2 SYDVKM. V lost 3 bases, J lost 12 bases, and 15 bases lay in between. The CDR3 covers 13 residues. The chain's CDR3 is CASSFSSSVGQFF. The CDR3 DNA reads TGTGCCAGCAGTTTCTCATCCTCGGTCGGGCAGTTCTTC.

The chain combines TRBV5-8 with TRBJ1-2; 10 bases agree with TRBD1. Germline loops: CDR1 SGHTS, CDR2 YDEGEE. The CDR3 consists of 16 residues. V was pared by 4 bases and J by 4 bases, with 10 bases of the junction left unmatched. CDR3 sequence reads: CASSRDRDRGFYGYTF. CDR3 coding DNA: TGTGCCAGCAGCCGGGATCGGGACAGGGGCTTCTATGGCTACACCTTC.

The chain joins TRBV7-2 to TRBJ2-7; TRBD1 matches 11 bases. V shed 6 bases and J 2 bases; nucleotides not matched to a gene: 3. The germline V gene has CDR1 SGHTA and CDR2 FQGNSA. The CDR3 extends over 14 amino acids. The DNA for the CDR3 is TGTGCCAGCAGGCCGGGACAGGGGGCCTACGAGCAGTACTTC. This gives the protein CASRPGQGAYEQYF.

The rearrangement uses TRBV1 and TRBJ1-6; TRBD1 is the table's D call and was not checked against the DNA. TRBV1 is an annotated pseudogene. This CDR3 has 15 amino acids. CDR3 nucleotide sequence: TGCACCAGCAGTCCCGGGACAGGAGATAATTCACCCCTCCACTTT. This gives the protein CTSSPGTGDNSPLHF.

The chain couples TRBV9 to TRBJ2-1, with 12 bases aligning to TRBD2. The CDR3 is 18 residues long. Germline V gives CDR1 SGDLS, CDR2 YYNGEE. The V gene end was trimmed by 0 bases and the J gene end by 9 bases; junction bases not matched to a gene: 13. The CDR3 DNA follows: TGTGCCAGCAGCGTAGATTCCAACCCTAGCGGGAGGGCCGTTGAGCAGTTCTTC. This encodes CASSVDSNPSGRAVEQFF.

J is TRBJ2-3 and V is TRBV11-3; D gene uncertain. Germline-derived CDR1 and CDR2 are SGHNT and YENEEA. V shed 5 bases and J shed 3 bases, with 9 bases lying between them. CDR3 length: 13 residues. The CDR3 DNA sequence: TGTGCCAGCAGCCTAACGAGGACAGATACGCAGTATTTT. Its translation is CASSLTRTDTQYF. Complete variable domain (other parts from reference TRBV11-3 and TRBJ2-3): EAGVVQSPRYKIIEKKQPVAFWCNPISGHNTLYWYLQNLGQGPELLIRYENEEAVDDSQLPKDRFSAERLKGVDSTLKIQPAELGDSAVYLCASSLTRTDTQYFGPGTRLTVL.

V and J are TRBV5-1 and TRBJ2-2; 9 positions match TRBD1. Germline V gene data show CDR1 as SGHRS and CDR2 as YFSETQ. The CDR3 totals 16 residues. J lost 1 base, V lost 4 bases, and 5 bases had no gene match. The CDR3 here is CASSPGGQGNTGELFF. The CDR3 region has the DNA TGCGCCAGCAGCCCCGGGGGACAGGGGAACACCGGGGAGCTGTTTTTT.

The CDR3: CASSQDRQGSYGYTF. As DNA, the CDR3 is TGTGCCAGCAGCCAAGATCGACAGGGGAGCTATGGCTACACCTTC. V usage is TRBV3-1 (or the pseudogene TRBV3-2) and J usage is TRBJ1-2; 8 bases align to TRBD1. Germline CDR1 is LGHDT and CDR2 is YNNKEL (reference sequence). With 0 bases clipped from V and 4 bases from J, the junction kept 4 bases outside the gene matches. The CDR3 has 15 residues.

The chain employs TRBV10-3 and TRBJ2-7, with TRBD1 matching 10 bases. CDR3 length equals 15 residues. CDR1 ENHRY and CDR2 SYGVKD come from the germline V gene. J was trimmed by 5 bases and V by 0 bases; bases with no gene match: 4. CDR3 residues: CAISESDRGFNEQYF. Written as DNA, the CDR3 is TGTGCCATCAGTGAGTCGGACAGGGGGTTCAACGAGCAGTACTTC.